The T cell receptor beta chain described here comes from a study of OX40 agonist ivuxolimab in advanced cancers. Study at large: Ivuxolimab was delivered to patients intravenously every 2 weeks at doses spanning 0.01 to 10 mg/kg.

Study-wide findings and caveats: Among patients with partial responses at 0.1-3.0 mg/kg, clonal expansion was among the lowest. Researchers report that CD8+ T cells had, on average, more expanded clones than CD4+.

CDR1 is KGHSH, CDR2 LQKENI, per germline. The CDR3 is 15 residues long. Trimming removed 3 bases from V and 5 bases from J, with 16 bases in between. Blood specimens came from baseline, cycle 4 day 1, and cycle 7 day 1. Profiled with immunoSEQ multiplex PCR; TCRdb holds only in-frame clones, not every one. The data show 55,000 to 65,000 clones, about four fifths seen once. In the case of this clone: Antigen unknown.

V usage is TRBV18 and J usage is TRBJ1-1, with a weak D call TRBD1 (6 bases). The sample in question was CD4+ or CD8+ T cells sorted from blood, obtained in a trial of the OX40 agonist ivuxolimab. The clonotype comes from an adult with an advanced solid tumor such as melanoma, head and neck, liver or kidney cancer. CDR3 DNA: TGTGCCAGCTCACCCATTGGGGGCCATGGGACTGAAGCTTTCTTT. Its translation is CASSPIGGHGTEAFF. Combining the CDR3 with reference TRBV18 and TRBJ1-1 gives the whole variable domain NAGVMQNPRHLVRRRGQEARLRCSPMKGHSHVYWYRQLPEEGLKFMVYLQKENIIDESGMPKERFSAEFPKEGPSILRIQQVVRGDSAAYFCASSPIGGHGTEAFFGQGTRLTVV.